Detailed here is one T cell receptor beta chain. Samples came from axillary lymph nodes draining the breast cancer. The sample comes from a study of breast tumors, draining lymph nodes, adjacent tissues. TCRdb reanalysed the multiplex PCR reads using MiXCR and keeps one entry per CDR3 protein. The sample shows some 130,000 distinct CDR3 sequences, around 22% of them seen only once. This CDR3 is 14 amino acids long. In germline, CDR1 is SGHRS, CDR2 YFSETQ. Germline trimming cut 4 bases from V and 7 bases from J; bases unmatched to any gene: 8. This TCR derives from a female donor with breast cancer. Some clones in this sample may be carry-over from other donors' samples. The gene calls are TRBV5-1 and TRBJ2-1, with 7 bases that match TRBD2. The sequenced material came from axillary lymph node tissue. CDR3 amino acids: CASSGLGGGNEQFF. As DNA, the CDR3 is TGCGCCAGCAGCGGCCTGGGGGGGGGGAATGAGCAGTTCTTC.